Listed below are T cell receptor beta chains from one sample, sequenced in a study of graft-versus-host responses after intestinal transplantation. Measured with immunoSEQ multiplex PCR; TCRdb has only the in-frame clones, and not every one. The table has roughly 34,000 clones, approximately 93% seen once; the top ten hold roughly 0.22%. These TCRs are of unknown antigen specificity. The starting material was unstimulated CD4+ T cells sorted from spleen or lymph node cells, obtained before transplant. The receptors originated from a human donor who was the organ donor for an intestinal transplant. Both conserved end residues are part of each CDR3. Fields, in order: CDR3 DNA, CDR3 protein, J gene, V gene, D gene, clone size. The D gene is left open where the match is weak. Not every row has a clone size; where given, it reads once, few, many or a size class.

TGTGCCAGCAGCCGAATCGGGGACAGGGGCAATGAGCAGTTCTTC | CASSRIGDRGNEQFF | TRBJ2-1 | TRBV6-5 | TRBD1 | .
TGTGCCAGCAGCCCCCCGGGACAGGGGGCGCAGGTCGGGGAGCTGTTTTTT | CASSPPGQGAQVGELFF | TRBJ2-2 | TRBV5-4 | TRBD1 | .
TGTGCCAGTAGTTTGGCAGGGAAAAGATACGAGCAGTACTTC | CASSLAGKRYEQYF | TRBJ2-7 | TRBV19 | . | once
TGTGCCATCAGTGACGGCGGGGGTTCGGGCGGGGAGCTGTTTTTT | CAISDGGGSGGELFF | TRBJ2-2 | TRBV10-3 | TRBD2 | .
TGTGCCAGCAGCCCCCGACAGGGAAGCACAGATACGCAGTATTTT | CASSPRQGSTDTQYF | TRBJ2-3 | TRBV7-2 | TRBD1 | .
TGCGCCAGCAGCGGGACTAGCTACGGTACGCAGTATTTT | CASSGTSYGTQYF | TRBJ2-3 | TRBV5-1 | TRBD2 | .
TGTGCCAGCAGCTTAGGTACAGGGCCAGATAGCAATCAGCCCCAGCATTTT | CASSLGTGPDSNQPQHF | TRBJ1-5 | TRBV7-2 | . | .
TGTGCCAGGCCGGGACAGGGAGTTTTTCGGGAAAAACTGTTTTTT | CARPGQGVFREKLFF | TRBJ1-4 | TRBV5-6 | TRBD1 | .
TGTGCCAGCAGCTTAGCAATGAACACTGAAGCTTTCTTT | CASSLAMNTEAFF | TRBJ1-1 | TRBV7-3 | . | .
TGTGCCAGCAGCTTACTCCAGGGCGCCGGGGAGCTGTTTTTT | CASSLLQGAGELFF | TRBJ2-2 | TRBV7-3 | . | .
TGTGCCGGGGGGGGTAGCGGGGGGCCTGGCAGAGAGACCCAGTACTTC | CAGGGSGGPGRETQYF | TRBJ2-5 | TRBV30 | TRBD2 | .
TGTGCCAGCAGCTATTATGGACAGGGGACTAATGAAAAACTGTTTTTT | CASSYYGQGTNEKLFF | TRBJ1-4 | TRBV7-2 | TRBD1 | .
TGTGCCAGCAGCGACAGGAGCTCTGGAAACACCATATATTTT | CASSDRSSGNTIYF | TRBJ1-3 | TRBV6-1 | . | .
TGTGCCAGCAGTTCAGGGGCGGTGGTAACCGGGGAGCTGTTTTTT | CASSSGAVVTGELFF | TRBJ2-2 | TRBV28 | . | .
TGTGCCAGCAGCGGACCCATATATGGCTACACCTTC | CASSGPIYGYTF | TRBJ1-2 | TRBV6-1 | . | .
TGTGCCAGCAGTGCTACAGGGGTTGGTGAAGCTTTCTTT | CASSATGVGEAFF | TRBJ1-1 | TRBV6-1 | TRBD1 | .
TGTGCCAGCAGCTTGGATATAGTAACCCACCAAGAGACCCAGTACTTC | CASSLDIVTHQETQYF | TRBJ2-5 | TRBV5-6 | . | .
TGTGCCAGCAGCTTGGTTTCGGCTCCGGAGACCCAGTACTTC | CASSLVSAPETQYF | TRBJ2-5 | TRBV5-1 | . | .
TGTGCCAGCAGCTTATCGGGGGTTCGCTACGAGCAGTACTTC | CASSLSGVRYEQYF | TRBJ2-7 | TRBV7-9 | . | .
TGTGCCAGCAGTTTTCGGGGCAGGGGGGATTCACCCCTCCACTTT | CASSFRGRGDSPLHF | TRBJ1-6 | TRBV28 | TRBD1 | .
TGTGCCAGCAGACCAAGGGGGAGCTCCTACAATGAGCAGTTCTTC | CASRPRGSSYNEQFF | TRBJ2-1 | TRBV28 | . | once
TGTGCCAGCAGCAAAGAAAAGGCGGGGACAGGGGAGTTCTTC | CASSKEKAGTGEFF | TRBJ2-1 | TRBV21-1 | . | .
TGCGCCAGCAGCTTGGGGAATATTGGCACAGATACGCAGTATTTT | CASSLGNIGTDTQYF | TRBJ2-3 | TRBV5-1 | . | .